This TCR beta chain was sequenced in a study of OX40 agonist ivuxolimab in advanced cancers. Study as a whole: Partial responses were seen in three patients, one with hepatocellular carcinoma and two with cutaneous melanoma. Overall study results and limits: Normalized T-cell clonal expansion was also low in a subset of nonresponders. Expanded clones tended on average to be more numerous among CD8+ T cells than CD4+.

Data came from immunoSEQ multiplex PCR; TCRdb stores just in-frame clones and leaves some out. This table has under 85,000 clones, more than 75% appearing once. In the case of this clone: Its antigen is not known.

Germline V gives CDR1 LNHDA, CDR2 SQIVND (reference sequence). The CDR3 covers 12 residues. V lost 3 bases and J lost 7, with 7 bases in between. The TCR comes from an adult with an advanced solid tumor such as melanoma, head and neck, liver or kidney cancer. V and J are TRBV19 and TRBJ2-1, with D unclear. Sequenced here: CD4+ or CD8+ T cells sorted from blood, sampled in a trial of the OX40 agonist ivuxolimab. This chain's CDR3 is CASSIKPNEQFF. DNA for the CDR3: TGTGCCAGTAGTATCAAACCTAATGAGCAGTTCTTC. Using reference TRBV19 and TRBJ2-1 for the parts outside the CDR3, the full variable domain is DGGITQSPKYLFRKEGQNVTLSCEQNLNHDAMYWYRQDPGQGLRLIYYSQIVNDFQKGDIAEGYSVSREKKESFPLTVTSAQKNPTAFYLCASSIKPNEQFFGPGTRLTVL.